A selection of T cell receptor beta chains follows, all from one sample in a study of identical twins. TCRdb called the 5' RACE reads again in MiXCR, with one record for every CDR3 protein. The repertoire has about 790,000 distinct CDR3 sequences, about 20% of them found once; the top ten carry around 13%. These data were also filed under a second study, of T cells expressing NK-cell markers.

Source material: PBMCs. Source of these receptors: a woman between 18 and 29 years old in good health. Each CDR3 is given with its conserved first and last residue. The order of the fields is clone size, J gene, V gene, D gene, CDR3 DNA, CDR3 protein. The D gene is left open where the match is weak. Size values are once, few and many counts, or a class for expanded clones, and some rows have none.

abundance: NA
j_gene: TRBJ2-3
v_gene: TRBV18
d_gene: NA
CDR3nt: TGTGCCAGCTCACCAGGGATTAGCACAGATACGCAGTATTTT
CDR3aa: CASSPGISTDTQYF

abundance: many
j_gene: TRBJ1-1
v_gene: TRBV20-1
d_gene: NA
CDR3nt: TGCAGTGCTAGGAGGGCAGACGAAGCTTTCTTT
CDR3aa: CSARRADEAFF

abundance: NA
j_gene: TRBJ1-1
v_gene: TRBV5-5
d_gene: NA
CDR3nt: TGTGCCAGCAGCTTGTTAGCAGTGATGAACACTGAAGCTTTCTTT
CDR3aa: CASSLLAVMNTEAFF

abundance: few
j_gene: TRBJ1-2
v_gene: TRBV20-1
d_gene: NA
CDR3nt: TGCAGTGGTCTCCAGACTGAGCCCTATGGCTACACCTTC
CDR3aa: CSGLQTEPYGYTF

abundance: NA
j_gene: TRBJ2-7
v_gene: TRBV7-9
d_gene: NA
CDR3nt: TGTGCCAGCAGCTTAAGCAGGGGCGCCCCTTACGAGCAGTACTTC
CDR3aa: CASSLSRGAPYEQYF

abundance: NA
j_gene: TRBJ1-6
v_gene: TRBV11-3
d_gene: NA
CDR3nt: TGTGCCAGCAGCTATCTAAAATACAGCGGAGGTAATTCACCCCTCCACTTT
CDR3aa: CASSYLKYSGGNSPLHF

abundance: few
j_gene: TRBJ2-3
v_gene: TRBV11-2
d_gene: TRBD2
CDR3nt: TGTGCCAGCAGGGGGGGGTACAGGCCATATCTAGATACGCAGTATTTT
CDR3aa: CASRGGYRPYLDTQYF

abundance: NA
j_gene: TRBJ2-7
v_gene: TRBV6-2/TRBV6-3
d_gene: TRBD2
CDR3nt: TGTGCCAGCAGTCCCACTTCTAGCGGGAGTTCCTACGAGCAGTACTTC
CDR3aa: CASSPTSSGSSYEQYF

abundance: NA
j_gene: TRBJ2-1
v_gene: TRBV7-9
d_gene: TRBD2
CDR3nt: TGTGCCAGCAGCCCACCCCCATGGCAGTTTGCGGGAGAGGTGAAGTTCTTC
CDR3aa: CASSPPPWQFAGEVKFF

abundance: NA
j_gene: TRBJ1-1
v_gene: TRBV5-1
d_gene: NA
CDR3nt: TGCGCCAGCAGCTTGATAGGGCAGGGCACTGAAGCTTTCTTT
CDR3aa: CASSLIGQGTEAFF

abundance: few
j_gene: TRBJ2-2
v_gene: TRBV12-3/TRBV12-4
d_gene: TRBD2
CDR3nt: TGTGCCAGCAGTTTAAGACTAGCGGGAGGGACCGGGGAGCTGTTTTTT
CDR3aa: CASSLRLAGGTGELFF

abundance: few
j_gene: TRBJ2-7
v_gene: TRBV7-2
d_gene: TRBD2
CDR3nt: TGTGCCAGCAGCTTACTAGCGGGAGATACCTACGAGCAGTACTTC
CDR3aa: CASSLLAGDTYEQYF

abundance: few
j_gene: TRBJ2-5
v_gene: TRBV20-1
d_gene: NA
CDR3nt: TGCAGTGCTAGAGATCGCGGGGTAGCGTACCAAGAGACCCAGTACTTC
CDR3aa: CSARDRGVAYQETQYF

abundance: NA
j_gene: TRBJ2-7
v_gene: TRBV5-1
d_gene: NA
CDR3nt: TGCGCCAGCAGCTTGTCTGTGGTCTCCTACGAGCAGTACTTC
CDR3aa: CASSLSVVSYEQYF

abundance: NA
j_gene: TRBJ2-7
v_gene: TRBV7-8
d_gene: NA
CDR3nt: TGTGCCAGCAGCTTAAATCAGGCGGGGATCCCCTACGAGCAGTACTTC
CDR3aa: CASSLNQAGIPYEQYF

abundance: NA
j_gene: TRBJ2-7
v_gene: TRBV7-9
d_gene: TRBD1
CDR3nt: TGTGCCAGCAGCCCGTCGACAGGGGTCACCGACGAGCAGTACTTC
CDR3aa: CASSPSTGVTDEQYF

abundance: NA
j_gene: TRBJ1-2
v_gene: TRBV6-2/TRBV6-3
d_gene: NA
CDR3nt: TGTGCCAGCAGCCTAGGAGGACCGTATACCTTC
CDR3aa: CASSLGGPYTF

abundance: few
j_gene: TRBJ1-1
v_gene: TRBV15
d_gene: NA
CDR3nt: TGTGCCACCTCCGAACTGGCGAACACTGAAGCTTTCTTT
CDR3aa: CATSELANTEAFF

abundance: NA
j_gene: TRBJ2-5
v_gene: TRBV18
d_gene: TRBD1
CDR3nt: TGTGCCAGCTCACGGCGGACAGGGGGCAATTGGGAGACCCAGTACTTC
CDR3aa: CASSRRTGGNWETQYF

abundance: NA
j_gene: TRBJ2-1
v_gene: TRBV19
d_gene: NA
CDR3nt: TGTGCCAGTAGTATGGGCAGGATCTTATCCTACAATGAGCAGTTCTTC
CDR3aa: CASSMGRILSYNEQFF

abundance: few
j_gene: TRBJ1-2
v_gene: TRBV10-3
d_gene: NA
CDR3nt: TGTGCCATCAGTTCCTCGCAGGAGGGTAACTATGGCTACACCTTC
CDR3aa: CAISSSQEGNYGYTF

abundance: few
j_gene: TRBJ1-5
v_gene: TRBV21-1
d_gene: NA
CDR3nt: TGTGCCAGCAGCAGCCGGGACAGGGGGCGAAAGGGCAATCAGCCCCAGCATTTT
CDR3aa: CASSSRDRGRKGNQPQHF

abundance: few
j_gene: TRBJ1-1
v_gene: TRBV6-6
d_gene: TRBD1
CDR3nt: TGTGCCAGTAAACCAGGGGGCTTTTCTGAAGCTTTCTTT
CDR3aa: CASKPGGFSEAFF

abundance: NA
j_gene: TRBJ2-1
v_gene: TRBV20-1
d_gene: TRBD2
CDR3nt: TGCAGTGCCGCTAGCGGGGGGGCGACTGACAATGAGCAGTTCTTC
CDR3aa: CSAASGGATDNEQFF

abundance: few
j_gene: TRBJ2-1
v_gene: TRBV4-3
d_gene: NA
CDR3nt: TGCGCCAGCAGCCAAGGGTACGCGGGAAACAATGAGCAGTTCTTC
CDR3aa: CASSQGYAGNNEQFF

abundance: few
j_gene: TRBJ2-2
v_gene: TRBV15
d_gene: NA
CDR3nt: TGTGCCACCAGCACAACAATCGGGCCATCCGGGGAGCTGTTTTTT
CDR3aa: CATSTTIGPSGELFF

abundance: few
j_gene: TRBJ2-1
v_gene: TRBV4-3
d_gene: TRBD2
CDR3nt: TGCGCCAGCAGCCCCCGACTAGCGGGTGGGACGGGTGAGCAGTTCTTC
CDR3aa: CASSPRLAGGTGEQFF

abundance: few
j_gene: TRBJ1-2
v_gene: TRBV20-1
d_gene: TRBD1
CDR3nt: TGCAGTGCAGACCTGACAGGGCAGTTGGAGGGTAGAGGCTACACCTTC
CDR3aa: CSADLTGQLEGRGYTF

abundance: NA
j_gene: TRBJ2-3
v_gene: TRBV5-1
d_gene: TRBD2
CDR3nt: TGCGCCAGCAGCTTGGGGGTACTAGCGGGCTTCACAGATACGCAGTATTTT
CDR3aa: CASSLGVLAGFTDTQYF

abundance: many
j_gene: TRBJ2-1
v_gene: TRBV9
d_gene: TRBD1
CDR3nt: TGTGCCAGCAGCGTGGGACAGTACAATGAGCAGTTCTTC
CDR3aa: CASSVGQYNEQFF

abundance: few
j_gene: TRBJ1-5
v_gene: TRBV6-2/TRBV6-3
d_gene: NA
CDR3nt: TGTGCCAGCATCCCCGGAAGGGGGGGTCGGAACAATCAGCCCCAGCATTTT
CDR3aa: CASIPGRGGRNNQPQHF

abundance: few
j_gene: TRBJ2-5
v_gene: TRBV20-1
d_gene: TRBD1
CDR3nt: TGCAGTGCTAGACAGGACAGGGAAGAGACCCAGTACTTC
CDR3aa: CSARQDREETQYF

abundance: NA
j_gene: TRBJ1-2
v_gene: TRBV7-9
d_gene: NA
CDR3nt: TGTGCCAGCAGCCTATCGGGTGCCAACTATGGCTACACCTTC
CDR3aa: CASSLSGANYGYTF

abundance: NA
j_gene: TRBJ2-7
v_gene: TRBV7-2
d_gene: NA
CDR3nt: TGTGCCAGCAGCCACCCTAGAAACGAGCAGTACTTC
CDR3aa: CASSHPRNEQYF

abundance: many
j_gene: TRBJ2-3
v_gene: TRBV24-1
d_gene: TRBD2
CDR3nt: TGTGCCACCAGTGGAGCGGGAGTGGGCACAGATACGCAGTATTTT
CDR3aa: CATSGAGVGTDTQYF

abundance: NA
j_gene: TRBJ2-2
v_gene: TRBV7-9
d_gene: NA
CDR3nt: TGTGCCAGCAGCTCGAGCAGAGACATGACCGGGGAGCTGTTTTTT
CDR3aa: CASSSSRDMTGELFF

abundance: many
j_gene: TRBJ1-3
v_gene: TRBV6-1
d_gene: NA
CDR3nt: TGTGCCAGCAGTGAAGGACAGGCCCGAAACACCATATATTTT
CDR3aa: CASSEGQARNTIYF

abundance: NA
j_gene: TRBJ1-1
v_gene: TRBV12-3/TRBV12-4
d_gene: NA
CDR3nt: TGTGCCACTAAGACAGGACTCACCTCGAACACTGAAGCTTTCTTT
CDR3aa: CATKTGLTSNTEAFF

abundance: few
j_gene: TRBJ1-1
v_gene: TRBV12-3/TRBV12-4
d_gene: TRBD1
CDR3nt: TGTGCCAGCAGTTGGCGTACAGGGGCGAACACTGAAGCTTTCTTT
CDR3aa: CASSWRTGANTEAFF

abundance: few
j_gene: TRBJ1-2
v_gene: TRBV5-6
d_gene: NA
CDR3nt: TGTGCCAGCAGCTTGGATGGGAGCAGGGAGGGTTATGGCTACACCTTC
CDR3aa: CASSLDGSREGYGYTF

abundance: many
j_gene: TRBJ2-3
v_gene: TRBV6-5
d_gene: NA
CDR3nt: TGTGCCAGCAGTTCCCGGGGAGATACGCAGTATTTT
CDR3aa: CASSSRGDTQYF

abundance: many
j_gene: TRBJ1-1
v_gene: TRBV29-1
d_gene: NA
CDR3nt: TGCAGCGTTGAGTACTCCGGTCTAGGTGAAGCTTTCTTT
CDR3aa: CSVEYSGLGEAFF

abundance: NA
j_gene: TRBJ1-6
v_gene: TRBV20-1
d_gene: NA
CDR3nt: TGCAGTGCTAAAGGCGTAATCGGACCCCTCCACTTT
CDR3aa: CSAKGVIGPLHF

abundance: NA
j_gene: TRBJ2-1
v_gene: TRBV12-3/TRBV12-4
d_gene: TRBD2
CDR3nt: TGTGCCAGCAATAATGAGCTAGCGGGATACAATGAGCAGTTCTTC
CDR3aa: CASNNELAGYNEQFF

abundance: NA
j_gene: TRBJ2-5
v_gene: TRBV7-3
d_gene: TRBD1
CDR3nt: TGTGCCAGCAGCTTACAGGGGGCTCGGGAAGAGACCCAGTACTTC
CDR3aa: CASSLQGAREETQYF

abundance: NA
j_gene: TRBJ2-2
v_gene: TRBV7-2
d_gene: NA
CDR3nt: TGTGCCAGCAGCCCCTCGGGGACAAGGGACACCGGGGAGCTGTTTTTT
CDR3aa: CASSPSGTRDTGELFF

abundance: few
j_gene: TRBJ2-1
v_gene: TRBV7-9
d_gene: NA
CDR3nt: TGTGCCAGCAGCTTCTCGGCTAGGGGGGACAATGAGCAGTTCTTC
CDR3aa: CASSFSARGDNEQFF

abundance: few
j_gene: TRBJ1-2
v_gene: TRBV12-3/TRBV12-4
d_gene: NA
CDR3nt: TGTGCCAGCAGTTTTAGGGGACTGGGGGGCTACACCTTC
CDR3aa: CASSFRGLGGYTF

abundance: few
j_gene: TRBJ2-7
v_gene: TRBV9
d_gene: TRBD2
CDR3nt: TGTGCCAGTAGCGGGGGGCCGGGGCCCTACGAGCAGTACTTC
CDR3aa: CASSGGPGPYEQYF

abundance: few
j_gene: TRBJ2-7
v_gene: TRBV6-2/TRBV6-3
d_gene: NA
CDR3nt: TGTGCCAGCGCCGGACACGGAAAGGGAGACTACGAGCAGTACTTC
CDR3aa: CASAGHGKGDYEQYF

abundance: NA
j_gene: TRBJ2-7
v_gene: TRBV5-1
d_gene: TRBD2
CDR3nt: TGCGCCAGCAGCCTAAGTGCTAGCGGGAGGGCCGATCAAGAACAGTACTTC
CDR3aa: CASSLSASGRADQEQYF

abundance: few
j_gene: TRBJ1-6
v_gene: TRBV7-2
d_gene: NA
CDR3nt: TGTGCCAGCAGCTTAGCGTTCGGGACACAATATAATTCACCCCTCCACTTT
CDR3aa: CASSLAFGTQYNSPLHF

abundance: few
j_gene: TRBJ1-4
v_gene: TRBV7-9
d_gene: NA
CDR3nt: TGTGCCAGCAGCTTAGCGTACGATCCCGGTGAAAAACTGTTTTTT
CDR3aa: CASSLAYDPGEKLFF

abundance: many
j_gene: TRBJ2-2
v_gene: TRBV12-3/TRBV12-4
d_gene: NA
CDR3nt: TGTGCCAGCAGTCCCACCTACACCGGGGAGCTGTTTTTT
CDR3aa: CASSPTYTGELFF

abundance: NA
j_gene: TRBJ2-5
v_gene: TRBV6-1
d_gene: NA
CDR3nt: TGTGCCAGCAGTGAATTGGGGACCCAGTACTTC
CDR3aa: CASSELGTQYF

abundance: few
j_gene: TRBJ2-7
v_gene: TRBV7-2
d_gene: TRBD2
CDR3nt: TGTGCCAGCAGCCTCAGGACTAGCGGGAAACGCCACGAGCAGTACTTC
CDR3aa: CASSLRTSGKRHEQYF

abundance: few
j_gene: TRBJ2-3
v_gene: TRBV29-1
d_gene: NA
CDR3nt: TGCAGCGTTGAGGGCGGAAACACAGATACGCAGTATTTT
CDR3aa: CSVEGGNTDTQYF

abundance: NA
j_gene: TRBJ1-5
v_gene: TRBV3-1
d_gene: NA
CDR3nt: TGTGCCAGCAGCCAAGACCAGCGCGTAAATCAGCCCCAGCATTTT
CDR3aa: CASSQDQRVNQPQHF

abundance: NA
j_gene: TRBJ2-1
v_gene: TRBV5-6
d_gene: TRBD1
CDR3nt: TGTGCCAGCAGCTTCGGGACAGCCCCTGGTAATGAGCAGTTCTTC
CDR3aa: CASSFGTAPGNEQFF